This T cell receptor (beta chain) derives from a study of T cells expressing NK-cell markers (dated by TCRdb to 2018 to 2021). About the investigation overall: In sorted CD3+CD56+NKG2C+, CD3+CD56+NKG2C- and CD3+CD56-NKG2C+ T-cell subsets from 8 or 9 donors, TCR beta-chain repertoires were profiled. Of the eight sequenced donors, seven were found to be HCMV-seropositive and one was found to be HCMV-seronegative. All eight donors whose samples were sequenced were randomly selected healthy volunteers, three of them men and five women. The libraries were sequenced on Illumina HiSeq 2000/2500, MiSeq or NextSeq, producing 2 x 150 bp reads. Results and caveats for the whole study, not just this receptor: Whether the expanded NKG2C-expressing T cell clones were specific for HCMV antigens remained unclear. For more than 5 donors, the dominant CD3+CD56+NKG2C+ clonotypes were among the top 10 CD8+ clonotypes and accounted for roughly 1.0-8% of CD8+ T cells. Those dominant clonotypes were again the most abundant among CD3+CD56-NKG2C+ cells in several donors, at roughly 25-60.1%.

No count is given, but going by its frequency this clonotype is medium-sized (0.01 to 0.1%). The clone's antigen remains unknown. The instrument given in TCRdb is Illumina HiSeq 2000. The TCR beta cDNA libraries were made using 5'RACE template switching, a step that added both a universal primer site and unique molecular identifiers. Priming for cDNA synthesis came from the TCR beta constant segment, and two successive PCR amplification steps followed. As for the original processing: MIGEC was used to demultiplex reads and group reads by UMI, and MiTCR was used to assemble and quantify clonotypes. To exclude erroneous sequences, any TCR cDNA sequence not supported by at least two reads was discarded. The tcR package was used for downstream repertoire analysis, with clonotypes matched between fractions based on CDR3 nucleotide sequence plus V segment. VDJmatch was used to annotate antigen specificity against VDJdb, with one amino acid substitution allowed in CDR3. Once TCRdb had reprocessed the reads, it stored one entry per CDR3 protein sequence and supplied no DNA. TCRdb assigned the V and J calls; the authors' analysis was not used. The sample table includes about 5,000 distinct CDR3 sequences. The ten top clones hold 12% to 15% of the sample.

To determine HCMV serostatus, a commercial ELISA kit was used to detect HCMV-specific IgG in serum. Peripheral blood mononuclear cells were isolated from blood by Ficoll density gradient centrifugation. The receptor's source is a man in his late teens or twenties in good health. Donor details come from another sample of the same person, matched by shared clones. Input material: blood T cells: a sorted CD56 or NKG2C T cell subset, CD4+ or CD8+ T cells, or bulk PBMC T cells (not recorded which).

The CDR3 region reads CSAREARGVQLEQYF. This receptor chain uses TRBV20-1 and TRBJ2-7; checking the TCRdb D call of TRBD1 is not possible without DNA. Including cysteine and phenylalanine, the CDR3 has 15 amino acids. Only the protein is on record. The germline V gene (reference sequence) provides CDR1 DFQATT and CDR2 SNEGSKA.